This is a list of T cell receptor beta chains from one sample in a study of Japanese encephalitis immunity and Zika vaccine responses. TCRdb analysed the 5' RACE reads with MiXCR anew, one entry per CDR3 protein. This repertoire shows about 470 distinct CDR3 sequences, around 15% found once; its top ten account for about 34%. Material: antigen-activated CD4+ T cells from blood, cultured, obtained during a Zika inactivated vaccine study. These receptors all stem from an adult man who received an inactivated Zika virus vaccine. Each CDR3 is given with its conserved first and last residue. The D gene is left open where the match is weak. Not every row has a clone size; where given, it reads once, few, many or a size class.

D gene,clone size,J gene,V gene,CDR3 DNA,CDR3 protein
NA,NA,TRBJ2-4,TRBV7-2,TGTGCCAGCAGCTTAGTTGGGGGGTTCGGCAAAAACATTCAGTACTTC,CASSLVGGFGKNIQYF
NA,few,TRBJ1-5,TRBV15,TGTGCCACCAGCAGAGATCCGAGAGCGAATCAGCCCCAGCATTTT,CATSRDPRANQPQHF
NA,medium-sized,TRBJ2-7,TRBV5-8,TGTGCCAGCAGCCCCTTTGACAGTACCTACGAGCAGTACTTC,CASSPFDSTYEQYF
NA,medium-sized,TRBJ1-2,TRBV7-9,TGTGCCAGCAGCTTCCTCCGGGACGTCTATGGCTACACCTTC,CASSFLRDVYGYTF
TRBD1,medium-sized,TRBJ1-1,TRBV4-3,TGCGCCAGCAGCCTTACAGGGGGCGTGGACACTGAAGCTTTCTTT,CASSLTGGVDTEAFF
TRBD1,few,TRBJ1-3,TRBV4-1,TGCGCCAGCACAACAGGGGGGACAGGAAACACCATATATTTT,CASTTGGTGNTIYF
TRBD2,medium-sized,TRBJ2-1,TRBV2,TGTGCCAGCAGTGAGGCTAGCGGGGGGGCAAATGAGCAGTTCTTC,CASSEASGGANEQFF
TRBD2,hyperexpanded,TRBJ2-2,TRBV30,TGTGCCTGGTCAACTAGCGGAAACACCGGGGAGCTGTTTTTT,CAWSTSGNTGELFF
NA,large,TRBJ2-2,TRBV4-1,TGCGCCAGCAGCCAAGAATACGGAGCGAACACCGGGGAGCTGTTTTTT,CASSQEYGANTGELFF
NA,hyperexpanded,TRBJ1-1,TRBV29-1,TGCAGCGTTGGGCCGCGGGACACTGAAGCTTTCTTT,CSVGPRDTEAFF
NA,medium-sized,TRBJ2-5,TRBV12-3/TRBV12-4,TGTGCCAGCAGTTTAGGAACAAAAGAGACCCAGTACTTC,CASSLGTKETQYF
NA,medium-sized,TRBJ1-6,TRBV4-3,TGCGCCAGCAGCCACCGGGGTACACCCCTCCACTTT,CASSHRGTPLHF
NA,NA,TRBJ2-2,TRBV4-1,TGCGCCAGCAGCCAACCCCGTGGGTCGGTCACCGGGGAGCTGTTTTTT,CASSQPRGSVTGELFF
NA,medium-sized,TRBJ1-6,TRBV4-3,TGCGCCAGCAGCTTTACAGGGCCTGCTTCACCCCTCCACTTT,CASSFTGPASPLHF
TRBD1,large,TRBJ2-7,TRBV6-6,TGTGCCATCAGGGGACAGGGAATATACGAGCAGTACTTC,CAIRGQGIYEQYF
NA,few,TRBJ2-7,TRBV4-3,TGCGCCAGCAGCCACTCCGGGACCGGCTCCTACGAGCAGTACTTC,CASSHSGTGSYEQYF
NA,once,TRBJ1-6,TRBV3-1,TGTGCCAGCAGCCAAGGAGGGTCTGATTCACCCCTCCACTTT,CASSQGGSDSPLHF
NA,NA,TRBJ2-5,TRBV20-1,TGCAGTGCGCAGGGGCGCGGATCCCAAGAGACCCAGTACTTC,CSAQGRGSQETQYF
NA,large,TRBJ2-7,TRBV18,TGTGCCAGCTCCCCGCCGGGGACGGTCAACTACGAGCAGTACTTC,CASSPPGTVNYEQYF
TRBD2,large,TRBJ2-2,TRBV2,TGTGCCAGCAGTGGAGCTCAGGGAGGGTCCGGGGAGCTGTTTTTT,CASSGAQGGSGELFF
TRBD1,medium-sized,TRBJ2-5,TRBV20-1,TGCAGTGCCCAGGGACAGGGGGGCGAGACCCAGTACTTC,CSAQGQGGETQYF
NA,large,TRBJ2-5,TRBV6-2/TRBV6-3,TGTGCCAGCAGTTACGCGGGACAGACCCAGTACTTC,CASSYAGQTQYF
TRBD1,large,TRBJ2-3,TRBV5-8,TGTGCCAGCAGCTTACAGGGGGCAGATACGCAGTATTTT,CASSLQGADTQYF
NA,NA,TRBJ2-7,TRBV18,TGTGCCAGCTCATCCGGGACCTACGAGCAGTACTTC,CASSSGTYEQYF
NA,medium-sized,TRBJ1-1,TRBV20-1,TGCAGTGTTGTCCGGGCCTTGGGCACTGAAGCTTTCTTT,CSVVRALGTEAFF
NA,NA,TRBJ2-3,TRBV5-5,TGTGCCAGCACCGGCCGCCTAGTGGGGCTCACAGATACGCAGTATTTT,CASTGRLVGLTDTQYF
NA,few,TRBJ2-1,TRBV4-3,TGCGCCAGCAGCCAAGGGGACTTCAACAATGAGCAGTTCTTC,CASSQGDFNNEQFF
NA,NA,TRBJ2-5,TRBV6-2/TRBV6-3,TGTGCCACACGAGGGGAGTATAGCAGTCGAGAGACCCAGTACTTC,CATRGEYSSRETQYF
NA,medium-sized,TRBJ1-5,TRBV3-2,TGTGCCAGCAGCCAAGAATCGGCAAAGGGGGGCAATCAGCCCCAGCATTTT,CASSQESAKGGNQPQHF
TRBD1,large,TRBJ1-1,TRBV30,TGTGCCTGGAGTCGGGACAGGGACACTGAAGCTTTCTTT,CAWSRDRDTEAFF
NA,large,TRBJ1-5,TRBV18,TGTGCCAGCTCACCCGAAGGAAATCAGCCCCAGCATTTT,CASSPEGNQPQHF
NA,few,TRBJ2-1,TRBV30,TGTGCCTGGAGTGTATCCCTCGGGATCTCCCTAGGGAATGAGCAGTTCTTC,CAWSVSLGISLGNEQFF
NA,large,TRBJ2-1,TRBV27,TGTGCCAGCAGCCTCTCCTTCGGTGAGCAGTTCTTC,CASSLSFGEQFF
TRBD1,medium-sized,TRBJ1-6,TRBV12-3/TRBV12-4,TGTGCCAGCAGTTTAGCGCTAAAACGTCGGGGGACAGGTCCTTCTAGGACCCTCCACTTT,CASSLALKRRGTGPSRTLHF
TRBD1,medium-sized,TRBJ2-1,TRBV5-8,TGTGCCAGCAGCCGCTGGACAGGGGGAAAGCAGTTCTTC,CASSRWTGGKQFF
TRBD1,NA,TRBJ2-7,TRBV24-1,TGTGCCACCATGGGACAGGGGGCGGGCGAGCAGTACTTC,CATMGQGAGEQYF
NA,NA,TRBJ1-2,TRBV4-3,TGCGCCAGCAGCCAAGATACACCCACAGGGAGGTATGGCTACACCTTC,CASSQDTPTGRYGYTF
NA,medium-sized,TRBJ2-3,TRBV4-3,TGCGCCAGCAGCCAAGTCGGGACCACAGATACGCAGTATTTT,CASSQVGTTDTQYF
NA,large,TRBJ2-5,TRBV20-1,TGCAGTGCTCCCGTGGGTCTGGGGGAAGAGACCCAGTACTTC,CSAPVGLGEETQYF
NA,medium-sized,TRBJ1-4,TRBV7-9,TGTGCCAGCAGCTTGAGGGACAATCGGGAAAAACTGTTTTTT,CASSLRDNREKLFF
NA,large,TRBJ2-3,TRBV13,TGTGCCAGCAGCCGGCGAGGCAGGGGTACAGATACGCAGTATTTT,CASSRRGRGTDTQYF
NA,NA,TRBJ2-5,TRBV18,TGTGCCAGCTCACCACCTCAGGGCGGGCAGCTAGGGGCCCAGTACTTC,CASSPPQGGQLGAQYF
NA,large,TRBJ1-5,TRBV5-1,TGCGCCAGCGCCCTTGACGGTAGCAATCAGCCCCAGCATTTT,CASALDGSNQPQHF
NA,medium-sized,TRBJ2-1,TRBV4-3,TGCGCCAGCAGCCAAGACTTCTACAATGAGCAGTTCTTC,CASSQDFYNEQFF
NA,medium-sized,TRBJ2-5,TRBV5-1,TGCGCCAGCAGCTTGTTGGGAGAGACCCAGTACTTC,CASSLLGETQYF
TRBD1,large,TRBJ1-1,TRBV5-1,TGCGCCAGCGTTGGGGCGACAGGGGGAAAGAACACTGAAGCTTTCTTT,CASVGATGGKNTEAFF
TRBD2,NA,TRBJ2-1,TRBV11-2,TGTGCCAGCAGTGGACTAGACGGTTATGAGCAGTTCTTC,CASSGLDGYEQFF
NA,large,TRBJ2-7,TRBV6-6,TGTGCCAGCAGTCCTCAGTCCTACGAGCAGTACTTC,CASSPQSYEQYF